These T cell receptor beta chains were read from a single sample in a study of cytomegalovirus exposure and HLA in healthy donors. TCRdb's table, derived via immunoSEQ multiplex PCR, lists solely in-frame clones and lacks some. The sample shows about 150,000 clones, nearly 80% of them seen only once. The specimen was PBMCs. The receptors were sampled from a woman in her 40s in good health and CMV-seronegative. Each CDR3 is given with its conserved first and last residue. Fields, in order: clone size, V gene, D gene, J gene, CDR3 protein, CDR3 DNA. A D gene is named only where the DNA matches it firmly. Size values are once, few and many counts, or a class for expanded clones, and some rows have none.

.	TRBV6-5	TRBD1	TRBJ1-5	CASSSGQEYQPQHF	TGTGCCAGCAGTTCGGGACAGGAATATCAGCCCCAGCATTTT
.	TRBV9	TRBD1	TRBJ2-5	CASSGRGQSQETQYF	TGTGCCAGCAGCGGACGGGGACAGAGCCAAGAGACCCAGTACTTC
few	TRBV29-1	.	TRBJ2-5	CSVEGGGGLQETQYF	TGCAGCGTTGAGGGGGGCGGGGGTCTCCAAGAGACCCAGTACTTC
.	TRBV19	.	TRBJ1-2	CASRADSYGYTF	TGTGCCAGTAGGGCCGACAGCTATGGCTACACCTTC
.	TRBV5-4	TRBD2	TRBJ2-7	CAVGGTRGGTHYEQYF	TGTGCGGTGGGGGGGACTAGGGGGGGGACTCACTACGAGCAGTACTTC
few	TRBV28	.	TRBJ1-3	CASSSGTTNTIYF	TGTGCCAGCAGTTCTGGGACTACCAACACCATATATTTT
.	TRBV5-1	.	TRBJ1-1	CASSWGGATGAFF	TGCGCCAGCAGCTGGGGCGGGGCCACAGGCGCTTTCTTT
.	TRBV5-6	.	TRBJ2-1	CASSLSRYNEQFF	TGTGCCAGCAGCTTGTCCAGGTACAATGAGCAGTTCTTC
once	TRBV5-4	.	TRBJ2-1	CASSLRRTYNEQFF	TGTGCCAGCAGCTTGAGGAGAACCTACAATGAGCAGTTCTTC
once	TRBV6-7	TRBD1	TRBJ1-2	CASSRPPRQGANYGYTF	TGTGCCAGCAGCCGCCCGCCCCGGCAGGGGGCTAACTATGGCTACACCTTC
.	TRBV4-1	.	TRBJ1-2	CASSTLGTRVPYGYTF	TGCGCCAGCAGCACGCTTGGGACTCGCGTCCCCTATGGCTACACCTTC
once	TRBV29-1	.	TRBJ2-1	CSVDNFNEQFF	TGCAGCGTTGATAATTTCAATGAGCAGTTCTTC
.	TRBV4-1	TRBD1	TRBJ2-2	CASSPRLGQGVSREAYTGELFF	TGCGCCAGCAGCCCGCGCCTGGGACAGGGGGTCTCTAGGGAGGCTTACACCGGGGAGCTGTTTTTT
.	TRBV6-5	TRBD1	TRBJ1-5	CASSQHRGERQPQHF	TGTGCCAGCAGCCAACACAGGGGCGAGAGACAGCCCCAGCATTTT
few	TRBV7-9	.	TRBJ2-1	CASSTTGYEQFF	TGTGCCAGCAGCACCACAGGGTATGAGCAGTTCTTC
.	TRBV11-2	TRBD2	TRBJ2-2	CASSTGTSVTGELFF	TGTGCCAGCAGCACCGGGACTAGCGTCACCGGGGAGCTGTTTTTT
.	TRBV9	TRBD2	TRBJ2-3	CASGGGSTDTQYF	TGTGCCAGCGGGGGGGGGAGCACAGATACGCAGTATTTT
once	TRBV19	.	TRBJ2-5	CASSIRGGIETQYF	TGTGCCAGTAGTATCAGGGGTGGTATCGAGACCCAGTACTTC
.	TRBV19	TRBD1	TRBJ2-7	CASRGQGTYEQYF	TGTGCCAGTAGGGGACAGGGAACCTACGAGCAGTACTTC
once	TRBV6-5	TRBD2	TRBJ2-7	CASSFGGTTYEQYF	TGTGCCAGCAGTTTTGGGGGGACTACCTACGAGCAGTACTTC
.	TRBV7-2	.	TRBJ2-3	CASSFQGGGRGTQYF	TGTGCCAGCAGCTTTCAAGGGGGGGGCCGGGGGACGCAGTATTTT
.	TRBV4-1	.	TRBJ1-4	CASSQGDIRTNEKLFF	TGCGCCAGCAGCCAAGGGGACATTCGAACTAATGAAAAACTGTTTTTT
.	TRBV9	.	TRBJ2-2	CASSVMAGGPWDTGELFF	TGTGCCAGCAGCGTGATGGCAGGTGGTCCTTGGGACACCGGGGAGCTGTTTTTT
.	TRBV27	TRBD2	TRBJ2-5	CASSFRSGGAPETQYF	TGTGCCAGCAGTTTTAGAAGCGGGGGGGCACCAGAGACCCAGTACTTC
.	TRBV29-1	.	TRBJ1-2	CSVERGVSYGYTF	TGCAGCGTCGAACGGGGAGTAAGCTATGGCTACACCTTC
once	TRBV5-1	.	TRBJ2-1	CASSLWGDEQFF	TGCGCCAGCAGCTTGTGGGGAGATGAGCAGTTCTTC
.	TRBV6-1	.	TRBJ2-1	CASPYYNEQFF	TGTGCCAGCCCCTACTACAATGAGCAGTTCTTC
.	TRBV6-5	.	TRBJ1-1	CASSYSGHGFEAFF	TGTGCCAGCAGTTACTCGGGGCACGGGTTTGAAGCTTTCTTT
.	TRBV7-9	.	TRBJ2-2	CASSLKSGGELFF	TGTGCCAGCAGCTTGAAGAGTGGCGGGGAGCTGTTTTTT
.	TRBV5-1	.	TRBJ1-1	CASSFGENTEAFF	TGCGCCAGCAGCTTCGGGGAGAACACTGAAGCTTTCTTT
.	TRBV4-2	.	TRBJ2-3	CASSQEFGSTDTQYF	TGTGCCAGCAGCCAAGAATTCGGGAGCACAGATACGCAGTATTTT